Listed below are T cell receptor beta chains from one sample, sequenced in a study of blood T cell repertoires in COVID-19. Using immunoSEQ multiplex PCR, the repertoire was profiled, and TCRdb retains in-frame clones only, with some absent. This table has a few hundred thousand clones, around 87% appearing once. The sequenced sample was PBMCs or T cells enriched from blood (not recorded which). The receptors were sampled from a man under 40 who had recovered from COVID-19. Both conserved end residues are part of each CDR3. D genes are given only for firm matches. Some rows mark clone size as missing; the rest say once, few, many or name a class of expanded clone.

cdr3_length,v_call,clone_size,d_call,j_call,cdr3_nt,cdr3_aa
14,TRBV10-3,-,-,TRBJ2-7,TGTGCCATCAGTGACTTCGGGGAAGTTAGCGAGCAGTACTTC,CAISDFGEVSEQYF
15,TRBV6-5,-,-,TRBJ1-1,TGTGCCAGCAGTTTCCGGACAGCCCTCTCCACTGAAGCTTTCTTT,CASSFRTALSTEAFF
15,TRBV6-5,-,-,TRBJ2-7,TGTGCCAGCAGTTACGGCAGGGGTAGCTCCTACGAGCAGTACTTC,CASSYGRGSSYEQYF
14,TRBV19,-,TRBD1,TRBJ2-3,TGTGCCAGTAGTGCGGACAGGGGGCAACATACGCAGTATTTT,CASSADRGQHTQYF
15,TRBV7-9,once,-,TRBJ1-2,TGTGCCAGCAGCTTAGCGCAGGGCCAGGGTCAAGGCTACACCTTC,CASSLAQGQGQGYTF
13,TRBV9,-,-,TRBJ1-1,TGTGCCAGCAGCCGTGACTCGAACACTGAAGCTTTCTTT,CASSRDSNTEAFF
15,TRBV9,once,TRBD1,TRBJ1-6,TGTGCCAGCAGCTTAAACCGGGACAGGGATTCACCCCTCCACTTT,CASSLNRDRDSPLHF
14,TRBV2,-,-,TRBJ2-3,TGTGCCAGCTCATATGAGGCGGGCACAGATACGCAGTATTTT,CASSYEAGTDTQYF
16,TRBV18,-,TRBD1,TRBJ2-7,TGTGCCAGCTCACAAACTGGGACAGGGGTGAGGTACGAGCAGTACTTC,CASSQTGTGVRYEQYF
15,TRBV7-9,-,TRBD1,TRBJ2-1,TGTGCCAGCAGCTTATTCAGGGGGTTATCGTCTGAGCAGTTCTTC,CASSLFRGLSSEQFF
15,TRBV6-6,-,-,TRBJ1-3,TGTGCCAGCAGTTACCAGGGGTACTCTGGAAACACCATATATTTT,CASSYQGYSGNTIYF
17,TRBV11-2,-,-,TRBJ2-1,TGTGCCAGCAGCTTAGATACCCAGGCAGGATGGGACAATGAGCAGTTCTTC,CASSLDTQAGWDNEQFF
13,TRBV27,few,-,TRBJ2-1,TGTGCCAGCAGTCAAAGAGGGTTGGTTGAGCAGTTCTTC,CASSQRGLVEQFF
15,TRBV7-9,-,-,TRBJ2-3,TGTGCCAGCAGCCTAAGGGGCAGTCGCACAGATACGCAGTATTTT,CASSLRGSRTDTQYF
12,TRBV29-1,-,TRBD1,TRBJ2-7,TGCAGCGTGCGGGACAGGGACTACGAGCAGTACTTC,CSVRDRDYEQYF
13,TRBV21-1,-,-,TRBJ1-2,TGTGCCGGAATTGCCGGACAGGGACATGGCTACACCTTC,CAGIAGQGHGYTF
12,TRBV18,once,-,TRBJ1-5,TGTGCCAGCTCACCCGCGGGGCAGCCCCAGCATTTT,CASSPAGQPQHF
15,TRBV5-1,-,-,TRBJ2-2,TGCGCCAGCAGCTTGGGAGGGCGTAACACCGGGGAGCTGTTTTTT,CASSLGGRNTGELFF
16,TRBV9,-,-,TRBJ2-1,TGTGCCAGCAGCGTAGCTGGCAGGTCGAGCTACAATGAGCAGTTCTTC,CASSVAGRSSYNEQFF
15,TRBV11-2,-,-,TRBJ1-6,TGTGCCAGCAGCTTATTGGGGGCAGGTAATTCACCCCTCCACTTT,CASSLLGAGNSPLHF
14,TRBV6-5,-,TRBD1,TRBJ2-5,TGTGCCAGCAGTTACCGGACAGGCCAAGAGACCCAGTACTTC,CASSYRTGQETQYF
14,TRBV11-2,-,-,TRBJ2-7,TGTGCCAGCAGCCGAGGGAGTTTATTCCACGAGCAGTACTTC,CASSRGSLFHEQYF
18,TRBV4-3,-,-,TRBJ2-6,TGCGCCAGCAGCCAAGAACCGAGGGTGCTCTCTGGGGCCAACGTCCTGACTTTC,CASSQEPRVLSGANVLTF
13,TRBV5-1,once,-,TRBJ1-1,TGCGCCAGCAAGGAGGGGCTGAACACTGAAGCTTTCTTT,CASKEGLNTEAFF
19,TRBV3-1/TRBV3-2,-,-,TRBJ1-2,TGTGCCAGCAGCCAAGATCCTCCGGGACTCCGGAGGTATAGCTATGGCTACACCTTC,CASSQDPPGLRRYSYGYTF
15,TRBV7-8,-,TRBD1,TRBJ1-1,TGTGCCAGCAGCTCTCCGGGGAAACAGGGGACTGAAGCTTTCTTT,CASSSPGKQGTEAFF
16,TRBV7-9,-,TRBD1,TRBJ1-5,TGTGCCAGCGAAGCCGGGACAGGGAATCGTTGGCAGCCCCAGCATTTT,CASEAGTGNRWQPQHF
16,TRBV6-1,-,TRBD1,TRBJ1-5,TGTGCCAGCAGTGAAGTTGGGACAGGGGGGAATCAGCCCCAGCATTTT,CASSEVGTGGNQPQHF